This entry lists 25 T cell receptor beta chains sequenced from one sample in a study of T-cell memory formation after mild COVID-19. Each CDR3 protein is one row after TCRdb ran MiXCR on the 5' RACE reads. Seen here are under 700,000 distinct CDR3 sequences, roughly 20% observed once, and the top ten hold about an eighth. The sample was PBMCs or a T cell subset sorted from them (not recorded which). The receptors were sampled from an adult woman who had mild COVID-19 (a few samples of this study predate the infection). Cell type and time point are not known.

This clonotype was seen many times. The rearrangement joins TRBV12-3 or TRBV12-4 to TRBJ2-5; D is unresolved. The CDR3 loop spans 11 amino acids. Trimming left V 2 bases short and J 5 bases short, with 3 bases between. CDR3 residues: CASSLFETQYF. In DNA form, the CDR3 reads TGTGCCAGCAGTTTATTCGAGACCCAGTACTTC.

This clonotype turned up a few times. The rearrangement links TRBV7-8 to TRBJ2-3; TRBD2 matches 12 bases. This CDR3 has 17 amino acids. Germline V gene lookup returns CDR1 SGHVS and CDR2 FQNEAQ. J was trimmed by 3 bases and V by 3 bases; bases with no gene match: 7. CDR3 amino acids: CASSFLTSGRLTDTQYF. In DNA form, the CDR3 reads TGTGCCAGCAGCTTTTTGACTAGCGGGAGACTTACAGATACGCAGTATTTT.

This clonotype has more than one count but fewer than ten. This chain joins TRBV3-1 and TRBJ1-4; D uncertain. Germline V gene data show CDR1 as LGHDT and CDR2 as YNNKEL (reference sequence). The germline V and J ends were trimmed by 0 bases and 8 bases, with 13 bases remaining between them. The CDR3 contains 15 residues. The CDR3 DNA follows: TGTGCCAGCAGCCAAGATCCCGGGGAGGGAGAAAAACTGTTTTTT. Its protein product is CASSQDPGEGEKLFF.

The chain uses TRBV7-3 and TRBJ2-6; D remains unclear. Germline assignment: CDR1 SGHTA and CDR2 FQGTGA. The germline V and J ends were trimmed by 1 base and 2 bases, with 6 bases remaining between them. The CDR3 is made up of 15 amino acids. The DNA for the CDR3 is TGTGCCAGCAGCTTAATCGGTCCTGGGGCCAACGTCCTGACTTTC. It translates to CASSLIGPGANVLTF.

This clonotype was counted between two and nine times. V gene TRBV12-3 or TRBV12-4 combines with J gene TRBJ2-7, with 11 positions matching TRBD2. J gave up 6 bases and V 7 bases, and 14 bases lay outside the gene matches. The CDR3 is 16 amino acids. Written as DNA, the CDR3 is TGTGCCAGCACCCTTAGGACTAGCGGGCTCCATGGCGAGCAGTACTTC. Translating it yields CASTLRTSGLHGEQYF.

At least ten counts were recorded for this clonotype. V is TRBV11-2 and J is TRBJ2-2; D perhaps matches TRBD1 (6 bases). This CDR3 is 14 amino acids long. The germline V gene has CDR1 SGHAT and CDR2 FQNNGV. V gave up 1 base and J gave up 4 bases, with 7 bases separating them. CDR3 sequence: CASSLAGVTGELFF. The CDR3 DNA reads TGTGCCAGCAGCTTAGCAGGGGTCACCGGGGAGCTGTTTTTT.

The chain carries TRBV7-9 and TRBJ1-6, with D hard to call. The V gene lost 1 base and the J gene lost 7 bases, with 11 bases spanning the gap. The CDR3 spans 15 residues. Germline CDR1 and CDR2: SEHNR and FQNEAQ (reference sequence). This chain's CDR3 is CASSLDPLGNSPLHF. Here the CDR3 DNA reads TGTGCCAGCAGCTTAGACCCGCTAGGGAATTCACCCCTCCACTTT.

In this sample, this clonotype turned up many times. The rearrangement joins TRBV11-2 to TRBJ1-2; 7 positions agree with TRBD1. The CDR3 extends over 17 amino acids. V lost 3 bases to trimming and J lost 7 bases; unmatched junction nucleotides: 17. Per the germline V gene, CDR1 is SGHAT and CDR2 is FQNNGV. Here the CDR3 DNA reads TGTGCCAGCAGCTTCGGGGGGACAGCCAAAATGGAAGGTGGCTACACCTTC. As protein: CASSFGGTAKMEGGYTF.

The chain employs TRBV7-9 and TRBJ2-7; TRBD2 matches at 8 bases. Germline CDR1 is SEHNR and CDR2 is FQNEAQ (reference sequence). V lost 2 bases to trimming and J lost 0 bases; unmatched junction nucleotides: 3. The CDR3 totals 15 residues. This chain's CDR3 is CASSLRAGASYEQYF. As DNA, the CDR3 is TGTGCCAGCAGCTTAAGAGCGGGAGCCTCCTACGAGCAGTACTTC.

This clonotype was seen ten or more times. The J gene is TRBJ1-1, the V gene TRBV5-1; 10 nucleotides align to TRBD1. V shed 4 bases and J 5 bases; nucleotides not matched to a gene: 8. The CDR3 runs 15 residues. The germline V gene has CDR1 SGHRS and CDR2 YFSETQ. Written as DNA, the CDR3 is TGCGCCAGCAGCCCGGGCGACAGGGGGCTTACTGAAGCTTTCTTT. As protein: CASSPGDRGLTEAFF.

The sample holds a few counts of this clonotype. The chain combines TRBV5-1 with TRBJ2-7; 8 positions match TRBD1. The CDR3 has 13 residues. V shed 4 bases, J shed 6 bases, and the junction held 6 bases outside the gene matches. The germline gives CDR1 SGHRS, CDR2 YFSETQ. The CDR3 protein is CASSVGTGAEQYF. CDR3 in DNA: TGCGCCAGCAGCGTAGGGACAGGTGCCGAGCAGTACTTC.

The sample holds a few counts of this clonotype. V gene TRBV25-1 combines with J gene TRBJ1-3, with 7 bases that match TRBD1. CDR3 size: 15 residues. The V gene's germline CDR1 is MGHDK and CDR2 SYGVNS. V was pared by 7 bases and J by 3 bases, with 9 bases of the junction left unmatched. DNA for the CDR3: TGTGCCAGCACCCCCCAGGGGGTAAATGGAAACACCATATATTTT. This codes for CASTPQGVNGNTIYF.

The rearrangement uses TRBV12-3 or TRBV12-4 and TRBJ2-7; D not resolved. CDR3 length equals 11 residues. V lost 3 bases to trimming and J lost 5 bases, with 5 bases between them. CDR3 in amino acids: CASSFVNEQYF. The CDR3 nucleotides read TGTGCCAGCAGTTTCGTAAACGAGCAGTACTTC.

This clonotype was found many times. The chain recombines TRBV15 with TRBJ2-1, with D perhaps TRBD2 (6 bases). Germline loops: CDR1 LNHNV, CDR2 YYDKDF (reference sequence). V was clipped by 5 bases and J by 5 bases, with 13 bases between them. This CDR3 is 14 amino acids long. The CDR3 region is CATSWRVGDNEQFF. CDR3 in DNA: TGTGCCACCAGCTGGAGGGTCGGAGACAATGAGCAGTTCTTC. Drawing the rest from reference TRBV15 and TRBJ2-1, the complete variable domain is DAMVIQNPRYQVTQFGKPVTLSCSQTLNHNVMYWYQQKSSQAPKLLFHYYDKDFNNEADTPDNFQSRRPNTSFCFLDIRSPGLGDTAMYLCATSWRVGDNEQFFGPGTRLTVL.

This chain connects TRBV6-5 to TRBJ2-3; D is unclear. From germline, CDR1 is MNHEY and CDR2 SVGAGI. V was clipped by 7 bases and J by 4 bases, with 12 bases between them. CDR3 length: 13 amino acids. CDR3 DNA: TGTGCCAGCAAGAGGATTGGGGCAGATACGCAGTATTTT. Translated, it gives CASKRIGADTQYF.

Only a few counts were recorded for this clonotype. J is TRBJ1-6 and V is TRBV5-6, with TRBD1 matching 7 bases. The CDR3 has 16 amino acids. After removal of 0 bases from V and 10 bases from J, the junction contained 10 bases not matched to a gene. Germline assignment: CDR1 SGHDT and CDR2 YYEEEE. The CDR3 nucleotides read TGTGCCAGCAGCTTGGACCCTGGACAGGTAACCTCACCCCTCCACTTT. This encodes CASSLDPGQVTSPLHF.

V usage is TRBV29-1 and J usage is TRBJ1-1; 7 nucleotides align to TRBD1. CDR3 size: 14 residues. V was pared by 4 bases and J by 0 bases, with 5 bases of the junction left unmatched. Germline V CDR1 and CDR2: SQVTM, ANQGSEA. The CDR3 bases are TGCAGCGTTGTGGGACAGTTCATGAACACTGAAGCTTTCTTT. Translated, it gives CSVVGQFMNTEAFF.

This clonotype was seen a few times. The gene calls are TRBV7-2 and TRBJ2-2; D unresolved. CDR1 SGHTA and CDR2 FQGNSA come from the germline V gene. With 5 bases removed from V and 4 bases from J, the gap between germline ends came to 11 bases. The CDR3 has 14 residues. The DNA for the CDR3 is TGTGCCAGCAGCGCGCCCGGTGTCACCGGGGAGCTGTTTTTT. This codes for CASSAPGVTGELFF.

In its sample, this clonotype was seen a few times. The chain carries TRBV6-5 and TRBJ2-2; 7 bases line up with TRBD2. V gave up 8 bases and J gave up 7 bases; unmatched junction bases: 1. Germline CDR1 and CDR2: MNHEY and SVGAGI. The CDR3 has 11 residues. The CDR3 loop reads CASGEGGELFF. The CDR3 DNA is TGTGCCAGCGGGGAGGGCGGGGAGCTGTTTTTT.

This clonotype was seen a single time. V usage is TRBV3-1 and J usage is TRBJ1-1, with 10 bases lining up with TRBD1. CDR1 and CDR2 (germline): LGHDT, YNNKEL (reference sequence). CDR3 length: 16 residues. V lost 4 bases, J lost 0 bases, and 5 bases stayed unmatched. The CDR3 DNA reads TGTGCCAGCAGCCCGGGACAGGGGTGGATGAACACTGAAGCTTTCTTT. Its translation: CASSPGQGWMNTEAFF.

The rearrangement links TRBV4-1 to TRBJ1-5; 9 bases are a match to TRBD1. In germline, CDR1 is MGHRA, CDR2 YSYEKL. J lost 3 bases, V lost 2 bases, and 5 bases had no gene match. This CDR3 spans 16 amino acids. DNA for the CDR3: TGCGCCAGCAGCCAACCGGACAGGGGAAACAATCAGCCCCAGCATTTT. Encoded protein: CASSQPDRGNNQPQHF.

This clonotype is a singleton in its sample. This chain links TRBV7-2 with TRBJ2-1; no clear D. Germline CDR1 reads SGHTA; CDR2 reads FQGNSA. Trimming removed 0 bases at V and 2 bases at J, with 11 bases between. The CDR3 is 16 amino acids. The CDR3 protein is CASSLAPRYAYNEQFF. CDR3 in DNA: TGTGCCAGCAGCTTAGCGCCCCGGTACGCCTACAATGAGCAGTTCTTC.

This clonotype was picked up a small number of times. The chain links TRBV24-1 to TRBJ2-1; 7 bases map to TRBD1. The CDR3 is made up of 15 amino acids. The germline V gene has CDR1 KGHDR and CDR2 SFDVKD. Losses at the gene ends were 4 bases for V and 6 bases for J; bases not matched to a gene: 8. CDR3: CATSDPTGQINEQFF. CDR3 bases: TGTGCCACCAGTGACCCGACGGGACAGATCAATGAGCAGTTCTTC.

This clonotype was seen more than once but under ten times. This sequence joins TRBV11-2 and TRBJ2-5; D not resolved. Germline CDR1 and CDR2: SGHAT and FQNNGV. The CDR3 spans 12 residues. V lost 6 bases and J 2 bases, leaving 7 bases between the germline ends. CDR3: CASSDWQETQYF. CDR3 bases: TGTGCCAGCAGTGACTGGCAAGAGACCCAGTACTTC. The full variable domain, its missing parts supplied by reference TRBV11-2 and TRBJ2-5, is EAGVAQSPRYKIIEKRQSVAFWCNPISGHATLYWYQQILGQGPKLLIQFQNNGVVDDSQLPKDRFSAERLKGVDSTLKIQPAKLEDSAVYLCASSDWQETQYFGPGTRLLVL.

This chain joins TRBV6-5 and TRBJ2-7, with 8 bases identical to TRBD1. Germline trimming cut 5 bases from V and 3 bases from J; bases unmatched to any gene: 9. Germline CDR1 is MNHEY and CDR2 is SVGAGI. CDR3 length: 15 residues. The CDR3 DNA reads TGTGCCAGCAGTCGACTGTCACAGGGGGGCTACGAGCAGTACTTC. Protein product: CASSRLSQGGYEQYF.